This T cell receptor beta chain was sequenced in a study of T cell clonotyping in hematopoietic cell transplantation (dated by TCRdb to the early 2020s). Some background on the complete study: In the study, more than 120 blood samples were gathered from over 30 consecutive transplant recipients and their related donors. Recruitment of patients was conducted between 2015 and January 2017, and follow-up was continued until September 2020 or death. The full study reports these points: The sample size was limited, and CD4 and CD8 repertoire contributions could not be separated because cells were not sorted. Inverse Simpson Index values from donors and from recipients before transplant predicted broader TCR repertoire diversity after transplant. A decrease in recipient TCR diversity was observed after transplant, and a progressive increase in pathologically expanded clonotypes was seen from day 30 to day 180. Just a small fraction of recipient repertoires overlapped with donor repertoires, and more than 97% appeared de novo at the given depth.

Remarks on this clone: The target of this receptor is not known. No per-base quality is available; no much larger clone lies one base away.

The CDR3 contains 15 residues, cysteine and phenylalanine counted. Only CDR3 DNA is held: 45 bases, read in frame from base 1. The germline V gene provides CDR1 SGHAT and CDR2 FQNNGV. V loses 6 bases at its end and J loses 1 base; junction bases beyond the gene matches: 7. What this sample's time point label stands for: 100 days after allo-HCT. Blood from recipients was drawn roughly 28 days before transplant, then again at days 30, 100 and 180 after transplant. Nuclei Lysis Solution was used to extract genomic DNA from fresh or cryopreserved unfractionated peripheral blood mononuclear cells. The immunoSEQ assay, a bias-controlled multiplex PCR with V- and J-specific primers, was used to amplify TCR beta CDR3 regions from genomic DNA. A proprietary barcode and Illumina adapter sequences were added to the CDR3 amplicons in a second PCR step. An Illumina MiSeq instrument was used for sequencing of the CDR3 libraries. On the authors' methods: immunoSEQ Analyzer 3.0 was used for export and quality control, with R Bioconductor and Immunarch used for downstream analyses. Only productive rearrangements in the normalized downsampled data set went into calculating the repertoire metrics. In the normalized cohort, a clonotype counted as pathologically expanded if the clonotype was larger than 5 templates. Repertoire diversity was measured with the Inverse Simpson Index. To capture all clonotypes, CMV-specificity analyses were performed on the non-normalized data set. TCRdb took this table from immuneACCESS and kept in-frame rearrangements with V and J called. Such tables lack part of the clones; where checked against another copy, unresolved V genes explain under half of the gap, and the rest is unexplained. V, J and clone size were drawn from that table, and D and trimming were deduced from the DNA. This sample comprises 5,500 to 8,500 clones, just under 90% of them detected only once. The biggest ten clones account for about 5.5% of the sample.

This receptor was obtained from a male patient aged 50 to 60 who had an allogeneic stem cell transplant from a related donor, so the T cells may come from the graft donor. Some clones in this sample may be carry-over from other donors' samples. This specimen consisted of PBMCs, obtained 100 days after allogeneic stem cell transplant. This sequence uses TRBV11-2 and TRBJ1-1; 8 bases in the junction line up with TRBD1. CDR3 reads: CASSYTGGGNTEAFF. The DNA sequence follows: TGTGCCAGCAGTTACACAGGGGGGGGGAACACTGAAGCTTTCTTT. When the CDR3 is completed using the reference TRBV11-2 and TRBJ1-1 genes on either side, the full variable domain is EAGVAQSPRYKIIEKRQSVAFWCNPISGHATLYWYQQILGQGPKLLIQFQNNGVVDDSQLPKDRFSAERLKGVDSTLKIQPAKLEDSAVYLCASSYTGGGNTEAFFGQGTRLTVV.